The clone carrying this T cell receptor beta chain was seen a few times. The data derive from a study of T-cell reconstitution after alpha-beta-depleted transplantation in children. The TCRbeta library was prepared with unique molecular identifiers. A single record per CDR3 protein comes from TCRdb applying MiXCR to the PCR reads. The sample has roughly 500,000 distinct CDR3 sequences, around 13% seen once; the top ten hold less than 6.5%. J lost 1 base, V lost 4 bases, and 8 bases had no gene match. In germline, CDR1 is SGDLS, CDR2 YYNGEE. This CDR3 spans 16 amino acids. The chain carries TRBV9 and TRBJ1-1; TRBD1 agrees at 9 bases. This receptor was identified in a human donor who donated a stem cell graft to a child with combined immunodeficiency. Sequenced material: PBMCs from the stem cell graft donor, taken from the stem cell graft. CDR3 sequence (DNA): TGTGCCAGCAGCACGGCCACAGGGGGCCCGAACACTGAAGCTTTCTTT. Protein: CASSTATGGPNTEAFF.